One sample yielded the 31 T cell receptor beta chains listed below, sequenced in a study of blood T cell repertoires in COVID-19. Measured with immunoSEQ multiplex PCR; TCRdb has only the in-frame clones, and not every one. The sample contains over 200,000 clones, 70% to 90% of which appear only once. What was sequenced was PBMCs or T cells enriched from blood (not recorded which). The receptors were gathered from a man aged 35-49 years who had recovered from COVID-19.

This chain links TRBV7-8 with TRBJ1-1; D gene ambiguous. This CDR3 is built from 14 residues. Between the trimmed V and J ends, which lost 2 bases and 0 bases, there was a span of 7 bases. Per germline, CDR1 SGHVS and CDR2 FQNEAQ. The CDR3 region has the DNA TGTGCCAGCAGCTTACTTACGGTGAACACTGAAGCTTTCTTT. It encodes CASSLLTVNTEAFF.

This clone was recorded a few times. The CDR3 sequence is CASSRRTGGNEKLFF. The CDR3 DNA sequence: TGTGCCAGCAGCAGGCGGACAGGGGGTAATGAAAAACTGTTTTTT. J is TRBJ1-4 and V is TRBV7-9; 10 bases are a match to TRBD1. Germline V lookup: CDR1 SEHNR, CDR2 FQNEAQ (reference sequence). V lost 5 bases, J lost 4 bases, and 4 bases stayed unmatched. CDR3 length: 15 residues. The entire variable domain, with the rest obtained from reference TRBV7-9 and TRBJ1-4, is as follows: DTGVSQNPRHKITKRGQNVTFRCDPISEHNRLYWYRQTLGQGPEFLTYFQNEAQLEKSRLLSDRFSAERPKGSFSTLEIQRTEQGDSAMYLCASSRRTGGNEKLFFGSGTQLSVL.

V and J are TRBV14 and TRBJ1-5; D is perhaps TRBD1 (5 bases). The CDR3 runs 21 residues. Trimming stripped 1 base from V and 1 base from J, with 26 bases between. The germline V gene encodes CDR1 SGHDN and CDR2 FVKESK. CDR3 protein: CASSQGPPWLQELISNQPQHF. The CDR3 DNA follows: TGTGCCAGCAGCCAAGGGCCCCCTTGGTTACAGGAGCTAATAAGCAATCAGCCCCAGCATTTT.

The chain joins TRBV6-2 or TRBV6-3 to TRBJ2-5; maybe TRBD1 (6 bases). This CDR3 comprises 16 residues. The V gene's germline CDR1 is MNHEY and CDR2 SVGEGT. V lost 2 bases, J lost 4 bases, and 17 bases lay in between. CDR3 sequence reads: CASSYPLQGLVETQYF. The CDR3, as DNA: TGTGCCAGCAGTTACCCCTTACAGGGTTTGGTAGAGACCCAGTACTTC.

The rearrangement links TRBV21-1 to TRBJ2-4; no DNA check was done on the table's D call, TRBD2. TRBV21-1 is flagged as a pseudogene. The CDR3 sequence is 17 residues long. This CDR3 is CASSNRDSLATKNIQYF. The CDR3 DNA reads as TGTGCCAGCAGCAACCGGGACTCCTTGGCGACCAAAAACATTCAGTACTTC.

The rearrangement uses TRBV7-3 and TRBJ1-2; TRBD1 agrees at 12 bases. The trim removed 4 bases at V and 8 bases at J, leaving 5 bases unmatched. Germline loops: CDR1 SGHTA, CDR2 FQGTGA. The CDR3 length is 14 residues. This chain's CDR3 is CASSSGTGGAGYTF. As DNA, the CDR3 is TGTGCCAGCAGCTCAGGGACAGGGGGCGCGGGCTACACCTTC.

This chain links TRBV10-3 with TRBJ2-1; TRBD2 matches 11 bases. Germline V gene lookup returns CDR1 ENHRY and CDR2 SYGVKD. The CDR3 consists of 13 residues. J gave up 5 bases and V 10 bases, and 4 bases lay outside the gene matches. The CDR3, as DNA: TGTGCCAATAGCGGGGGGGTCCACAATGAGCAGTTCTTC. The encoded protein is CANSGGVHNEQFF.

This sequence joins TRBV11-3 and TRBJ1-4, with D hard to call. Germline CDR1 reads SGHNT; CDR2 reads YENEEA. The CDR3 sequence is 13 residues long. V lost 4 bases to trimming and J lost 5 bases, with 8 bases between them. CDR3 nucleotides: TGTGCCAGCAGCTCCGATAGCAATGAAAAACTGTTTTTT. Protein sequence: CASSSDSNEKLFF.

This chain links TRBV11-2 with TRBJ2-7; 7 nucleotides agree with TRBD1. Looked up from germline, CDR1 is SGHAT and CDR2 is FQNNGV. The CDR3 is 15 amino acids. Unmatched junction bases numbered 7, after V lost 3 bases and J lost 2 bases. The CDR3 reads CASSFKGQYTYEQYF. CDR3 DNA: TGTGCCAGCAGCTTCAAGGGACAGTACACCTACGAGCAGTACTTC.

This clone was seen just once. The chain carries TRBV9 and TRBJ2-7; possible D gene TRBD2, 6 bases. From germline, CDR1 is SGDLS and CDR2 YYNGEE. This CDR3 is 18 amino acids long. V was trimmed by 0 bases and J by 3 bases, leaving 22 bases between them. CDR3 protein: CASSVDGGGVPGSYEQYF. The CDR3, as DNA: TGTGCCAGCAGCGTAGACGGGGGAGGCGTGCCAGGTAGCTACGAGCAGTACTTC.

The V gene is TRBV9, the J gene TRBJ2-1; TRBD2 matches 8 bases. This CDR3 has 16 residues. Trimming at V came to 4 bases and at J to 8 bases, leaving 14 bases not matched to a gene. CDR1 and CDR2 from the germline V gene are SGDLS and YYNGEE. The CDR3 region is CASSPAGTRAGDEQFF. DNA of the CDR3: TGTGCCAGCAGCCCCGCCGGGACTAGGGCTGGCGATGAGCAGTTCTTC.

The rearrangement links TRBV7-9 to TRBJ2-7, with 8 bases identical to TRBD1. The J segment lost 0 bases and the V segment lost 3 bases, leaving 1 base of the junction unmatched. Germline loops: CDR1 SEHNR, CDR2 FQNEAQ (reference sequence). The CDR3 loop spans 14 amino acids. The CDR3 DNA reads TGTGCCAGCAGCTTTGGACAGGGCTCCTACGAGCAGTACTTC. It translates to CASSFGQGSYEQYF.

The rearrangement links TRBV28 to TRBJ1-1; D is unclear. This CDR3 region has 15 residues. The V end lost 2 bases, the J end lost 0 bases, and 10 bases lay between the germline ends. CDR1 is MDHEN, CDR2 SYDVKM, per germline. CDR3 residues: CASSLRFRMNTEAFF. The CDR3 nucleotides are TGTGCCAGCAGTTTAAGATTTAGAATGAACACTGAAGCTTTCTTT.

V usage is TRBV5-6 and J usage is TRBJ2-7; perhaps TRBD1 as D (7 bases). V lost 4 bases, J lost 4 bases, and 15 bases lay in between. This CDR3 spans 14 amino acids. Germline V CDR1 and CDR2: SGHDT, YYEEEE. Written as DNA, the CDR3 is TGTGCCAGCAGCGTTCGACAGGGACTTTACGAGCAGTACTTC. This sequence encodes CASSVRQGLYEQYF.

The chain joins TRBV23-1 to TRBJ1-6; 7 positions match TRBD1. TRBV23-1 is marked as an open reading frame, function uncertain. The CDR3 sequence is 16 residues long. Trimming took 2 bases from V and 5 from J; bases not matched to a gene: 6. The CDR3 DNA follows: TGCGCCAGCAGTCAACTCCGGGACAGCAATAATTCACCCCTCCACTTT. Translation gives CASSQLRDSNNSPLHF.

CDR3 protein: CASHGGLAGPDTQYF. The CDR3 DNA reads as TGTGCCAGCCACGGGGGCCTAGCGGGGCCAGATACGCAGTATTTT. The V and J genes are TRBV27 and TRBJ2-3; 9 positions match TRBD2. The CDR3 has 15 residues. Unmatched junction bases numbered 10, after V lost 8 bases and J lost 4 bases. Germline assignment: CDR1 MNHEY and CDR2 SMNVEV (reference sequence).

V is TRBV2 and J is TRBJ1-4, with unresolved D. The ends were cut back, 1 base at V and 7 bases at J, with 13 bases in the middle. CDR1 is SNHLY and CDR2 is FYNNEI in the germline V gene. The CDR3 consists of 15 residues. The DNA of the CDR3 is TGTGCCAGCAGTGAAGTGGCGGGAGAGAGTGAAAAACTGTTTTTT. This gives the protein CASSEVAGESEKLFF.

The chain carries TRBV25-1 and TRBJ1-5; 7 bases align to TRBD1. The CDR3 is 15 residues long. J gave up 2 bases and V 1 base, and 2 bases lay outside the gene matches. Per the germline V gene, CDR1 is MGHDK and CDR2 is SYGVNS. The CDR3 nucleotides are TGTGCCAGCAGTGAATCAGGACAGGGCAATCAGCCCCAGCATTTT. Amino acid sequence: CASSESGQGNQPQHF.

The chain joins TRBV19 to TRBJ1-5, with D possibly TRBD1 on 6 matching bases. There are 14 residues in the CDR3. CDR1 and CDR2 from the germline V gene are LNHDA and SQIVND (reference sequence). V gave up 4 bases and J gave up 8 bases, with 15 bases separating them. The CDR3: CASSTGQTTEPQHF. CDR3 DNA: TGTGCCAGTAGTACCGGACAGACAACGGAGCCCCAGCATTTT. Full variable domain (rest looked up from reference TRBV19 and TRBJ1-5): DGGITQSPKYLFRKEGQNVTLSCEQNLNHDAMYWYRQDPGQGLRLIYYSQIVNDFQKGDIAEGYSVSREKKESFPLTVTSAQKNPTAFYLCASSTGQTTEPQHFGDGTRLSIL.

V is TRBV27 and J is TRBJ2-7; perhaps TRBD2 as D (7 bases). The germline gives CDR1 MNHEY, CDR2 SMNVEV (reference sequence). Trimming stripped 0 bases from V and 3 bases from J, with 27 bases between. The CDR3 is 20 residues long. The CDR3 region is CASSLSLRGGGYTHYYEQYF. In DNA form, the CDR3 reads TGTGCCAGCAGTTTATCCCTTCGAGGGGGGGGCTACACACACTACTACGAGCAGTACTTC.

In DNA, the CDR3 is TGTGCCAGCAGCTTTGCGGGACAGGGGTTACGAGTCACTGAAGCTTTCTTT. Translation gives CASSFAGQGLRVTEAFF. The chain links TRBV12-1 to TRBJ1-1; TRBD1 reflects the table's D call only, with no check against the DNA. TRBV12-1 is labeled a pseudogene. This CDR3 spans 17 amino acids.

The chain is built from TRBV7-9 and TRBJ2-1; a possible D gene is TRBD2 (6 bases). The V gene lost 3 bases and the J gene lost 13 bases, with 13 bases spanning the gap. Per the germline V gene, CDR1 is SEHNR and CDR2 is FQNEAQ (reference sequence). The CDR3 contains 12 residues. CDR3 amino acids: CASSFETSLQFF. CDR3 bases: TGTGCCAGCAGCTTCGAGACTAGTCTTCAGTTCTTC.

There are a few counts of this clone. In DNA, the CDR3 is TGCAGTGCTAGTAAGCTAGCGGGAGAATCGAACACCGGGGAGCTGTTTTTT. Its protein product is CSASKLAGESNTGELFF. This chain uses TRBV20-1 with TRBJ2-2; 10 nucleotides match TRBD2. This CDR3 contains 17 residues. The germline V gene has CDR1 DFQATT and CDR2 SNEGSKA (reference sequence). V lost 3 bases and J lost 0; bases outside the gene matches: 7.

The genes are TRBV10-3 and TRBJ1-2; 12 bases align to TRBD1. There are 17 residues in the CDR3. Trimming removed 7 bases from V and 4 bases from J; junction bases left unmatched: 13. Germline V lookup: CDR1 ENHRY, CDR2 SYGVKD. The CDR3 loop is CAINTSPGTGGGYGYTF. The CDR3 nucleotides are TGTGCCATCAATACTTCTCCAGGGACAGGGGGCGGCTATGGCTACACCTTC.

This sequence joins TRBV5-1 and TRBJ1-2, with 10 bases fitting TRBD1. Germline values: CDR1 SGHRS, CDR2 YFSETQ. The CDR3 length is 15 residues. Trimming took 5 bases from V and 6 from J; bases not matched to a gene: 10. The CDR3 loop reads CASRPSTGGKDGYTF. For the CDR3, the DNA is TGCGCCAGCAGACCGTCGACAGGGGGCAAGGATGGCTACACCTTC.

The J gene is TRBJ2-3, the V gene TRBV11-2, with D hard to call. Germline V gene lookup returns CDR1 SGHAT and CDR2 FQNNGV. This CDR3 has 15 amino acids. V was clipped by 0 bases and J by 6 bases, with 13 bases between them. The CDR3 bases are TGTGCCAGCAGCTTAGACGGAGTTCCAATCGATACGCAGTATTTT. Translating gives CASSLDGVPIDTQYF.

The chain employs TRBV7-2 and TRBJ2-7, with 8 nucleotides matching TRBD2. This CDR3 has 15 amino acids. V lost 5 bases and J lost 3; bases outside the gene matches: 9. From germline, CDR1 is SGHTA and CDR2 FQGNSA. The CDR3 nucleotides read TGTGCCAGCAGCCCTCCGGGACTAGGGATCTACGAGCAGTACTTC. Encoded protein: CASSPPGLGIYEQYF. The full variable domain, completed using reference TRBV7-2 and TRBJ2-7, is GAGVSQSPSNKVTEKGKDVELRCDPISGHTALYWYRQSLGQGLEFLIYFQGNSAPDKSGLPSDRFSAERTGGSVSTLTIQRTQQEDSAVYLCASSPPGLGIYEQYFGPGTRLTVT.

The chain joins TRBV5-8 to TRBJ1-1, with D perhaps matching TRBD1 (5 bases). The CDR3 runs 14 residues. Trimming took 0 bases from V and 4 from J, leaving 10 bases between them. Germline CDR1 is SGHTS and CDR2 is YDEGEE. CDR3 loop: CASSLVARATEAFF. DNA for the CDR3: TGTGCCAGCAGCTTGGTGGCCAGGGCCACTGAAGCTTTCTTT. Using reference TRBV5-8 and TRBJ1-1 for the parts outside the CDR3, the full variable domain is EAGVTQSPTHLIKTRGQQATLRCSPISGHTSVYWYQQALGLGLQFLLWYDEGEERNRGNFPPRFSGRQFPNYSSELNVNALELEDSALYLCASSLVARATEAFFGQGTRLTVV.

This clone was seen only once. The chain's CDR3 is CATSDSGGAGSNQPQHF. The CDR3 region has the DNA TGTGCCACCAGTGATTCAGGGGGCGCCGGTAGCAATCAGCCCCAGCATTTT. The chain joins TRBV24-1 to TRBJ1-5; 8 bases map to TRBD1. Per germline, CDR1 KGHDR and CDR2 SFDVKD. J lost 0 bases, V lost 2 bases, and 5 bases had no gene match. CDR3 length: 17 residues.

V and J are TRBV4-2 and TRBJ2-7, with D uncertain. The CDR3 runs 15 residues. V was trimmed by 4 bases and J by 0 bases, leaving 13 bases between them. Germline CDR1 LGHNA, CDR2 YNFKEQ. The CDR3 here is CASSPGGLSSYEQYF. DNA for the CDR3: TGTGCCAGCAGCCCGGGTGGTTTAAGCTCCTACGAGCAGTACTTC.

The count of this clone is one. The chain uses TRBV6-2 or TRBV6-3 and TRBJ1-4; D unresolved. CDR3 length equals 12 residues. The V gene's germline CDR1 is MNHEY and CDR2 SVGEGT. V lost 6 bases to trimming and J lost 8 bases, with 10 bases between them. The CDR3 spells CASSPVGEKLFF. The CDR3 DNA is TGTGCCAGCAGCCCCGTGGGCGAAAAACTGTTTTTT.